The 10 T cell receptor beta chains below all came from one sample that was sequenced in a study of blood T cell repertoires in COVID-19. The table came from immunoSEQ multiplex PCR; TCRdb's copy has only in-frame clones and leaves some out. This sample has a few hundred thousand clones, with 80% to 90% found just once. Sequenced: PBMCs or T cells enriched from blood (not recorded which). These TCRs come from a woman aged 40-49 years with acute COVID-19.

This chain joins TRBV28 and TRBJ1-1, with D perhaps matching TRBD1 (6 bases). Germline CDR1 MDHEN, CDR2 SYDVKM. This CDR3 is built from 13 residues. V was pared by 6 bases and J by 5 bases, with 13 bases between. In DNA form, the CDR3 reads TGTGCCAGCAGCCTACAGGGTAGGACTGAAGCTTTCTTT. This sequence encodes CASSLQGRTEAFF. The variable domain in full, completed from reference TRBV28 and TRBJ1-1, reads DVKVTQSSRYLVKRTGEKVFLECVQDMDHENMFWYRQDPGLGLRLIYFSYDVKMKEKGDIPEGYSVSREKKERFSLILESASTNQTSMYLCASSLQGRTEAFFGQGTRLTVV.

The CDR3 DNA reads as TGTGCCACCAGACAGGGAAACTATGGCTACACCTTC. It specifies CATRQGNYGYTF. The chain links TRBV19 to TRBJ1-2; TRBD1 aligns across 7 bases. The germline V gene has CDR1 LNHDA and CDR2 SQIVND (reference sequence). Trimming removed 10 bases from V and 2 bases from J; junction bases left unmatched: 4. The CDR3 covers 12 residues.

The V and J genes are TRBV18 and TRBJ2-1; 8 bases agree with TRBD1. Trimming took 6 bases from V and 8 from J; bases not matched to a gene: 6. CDR3 size: 13 residues. Germline CDR1 KGHSH, CDR2 LQKENI. The CDR3 sequence is CASSAQDRDEQFF. The CDR3 bases are TGTGCCAGCTCCGCCCAGGACAGGGATGAGCAGTTCTTC.

The CDR3 loop is CASSLLLASSRANVLTF. DNA of the CDR3: TGTGCCAGCAGCTTACTTCTCGCTAGTAGCAGGGCCAACGTCCTGACTTTC. The chain is built from TRBV11-2 and TRBJ2-6; D is undetermined. This CDR3 comprises 17 residues. Trimming left V 2 bases short and J 5 bases short, with 16 bases between. Germline lookup yields CDR1 SGHAT and CDR2 FQNNGV.

V and J are TRBV4-1 and TRBJ1-2; TRBD1 is a possible D gene (6 bases). V was shortened by 0 bases and J by 3 bases, with 11 bases between the two germline ends. The CDR3 totals 15 residues. In germline, CDR1 is MGHRA, CDR2 YSYEKL. This CDR3 reads CASSQESAGDYGYTF. The CDR3 DNA is TGCGCCAGCAGCCAAGAGTCGGCAGGGGACTATGGCTACACCTTC.

The rearrangement uses TRBV28 and TRBJ1-5; weak D call: TRBD1 (6 bases). Trimming left V 6 bases short and J 5 bases short, with 20 bases between. Germline CDR1 reads MDHEN; CDR2 reads SYDVKM. This CDR3 is 16 amino acids long. The DNA of the CDR3 is TGTGCCAGCAGCCCCGTTTGGGGGGGCCGATATCAGCCCCAGCATTTT. It encodes CASSPVWGGRYQPQHF.

The chain uses TRBV19 and TRBJ2-6; perhaps TRBD2 as D (6 bases). Trimming removed 3 bases at V and 2 bases at J, with 11 bases between. From germline, CDR1 is LNHDA and CDR2 SQIVND (reference sequence). The CDR3 covers 16 residues. CDR3 loop: CASSMGRITGANVLTF. CDR3 DNA: TGTGCCAGTAGTATGGGGAGGATAACTGGGGCCAACGTCCTGACTTTC.

V gene TRBV28 combines with J gene TRBJ1-5; D might be TRBD1 (6 bases). From germline, CDR1 is MDHEN and CDR2 SYDVKM. V lost 6 bases, J lost 2 bases, and 26 bases lay in between. This CDR3 region has 19 residues. CDR3 loop: CASSLTEQGLRIGNQPQHF. As DNA, the CDR3 is TGTGCCAGCAGCTTAACCGAACAGGGATTAAGGATAGGCAATCAGCCCCAGCATTTT.

The chain has TRBV20-1 and TRBJ1-5, with 9 bases identical to TRBD1. The V and J ends lost 6 bases and 11 bases, in that order; junction bases with no gene match: 5. This CDR3 is 11 amino acids long. Germline CDR1 reads DFQATT; CDR2 reads SNEGSKA (reference sequence). The CDR3 sequence: CSASRTGAQHF. The DNA for the CDR3 is TGCAGTGCGAGCAGGACAGGGGCCCAGCATTTT.

The CDR3 region has the DNA TGTGCCAGCAGTTTTGGGCTCAAGCGGAACAATGAGCAGTTCTTC. Protein sequence: CASSFGLKRNNEQFF. The V call is TRBV28, the J call TRBJ2-1; D is possibly TRBD2 (5 bases). The CDR3 has 15 residues. The germline V and J ends were trimmed by 3 bases and 5 bases, with 14 bases remaining between them. CDR1 is MDHEN and CDR2 is SYDVKM in the germline V gene. Combining the CDR3 with reference TRBV28 and TRBJ2-1 gives the whole variable domain DVKVTQSSRYLVKRTGEKVFLECVQDMDHENMFWYRQDPGLGLRLIYFSYDVKMKEKGDIPEGYSVSREKKERFSLILESASTNQTSMYLCASSFGLKRNNEQFFGPGTRLTVL.